Listed below are T cell receptor beta chains from one sample, sequenced in a study of blood T cell repertoires in COVID-19. Measured with immunoSEQ multiplex PCR; TCRdb has only the in-frame clones, and not every one. This table holds 150,000 to 200,000 clones, about 80% found once. Material: peripheral blood. Source of these receptors: a woman in her 70s with acute or convalescent COVID-19. CDR3s include the opening cysteine and the closing phenylalanine or tryptophan. A D gene is named only where the DNA matches it firmly.

J: TRBJ2-1
D: TRBD1
V: TRBV19
CDR3: CASSSPGTGVGNEQFF

J: TRBJ1-1
D: -
V: TRBV29-1
CDR3: CSVEYRLDTEAFF

J: TRBJ1-6
D: -
V: TRBV27
CDR3: CASSLQQVASYNSPLHF

J: TRBJ2-2
D: -
V: TRBV5-1
CDR3: CASSLAFGQNTGELFF

J: TRBJ1-2
D: TRBD1
V: TRBV6-5
CDR3: CASSLQGWYGYTF

J: TRBJ1-2
D: -
V: TRBV28
CDR3: CASRTVLNGYTF

J: TRBJ1-2
D: TRBD1
V: TRBV6-2/TRBV6-3
CDR3: CASSYSGQNYGYTF

J: TRBJ2-7
D: -
V: TRBV4-1
CDR3: CASSQEGTPLYEQYF

J: TRBJ1-2
D: TRBD1
V: TRBV6-6
CDR3: CASTQGQGPYGYTF

J: TRBJ1-4
D: TRBD1
V: TRBV28
CDR3: CASRDSRNEKLFF

J: TRBJ2-7
D: -
V: TRBV6-2/TRBV6-3
CDR3: CASSPPSVEQYF

J: TRBJ2-7
D: TRBD1
V: TRBV5-4
CDR3: CASSPGTGGYEQYF

J: TRBJ1-4
D: -
V: TRBV6-4
CDR3: CASSEGRQEKLFF

J: TRBJ2-3
D: -
V: TRBV25-1
CDR3: CASSEGRADTQYF

J: TRBJ1-5
D: -
V: TRBV28
CDR3: CASSTNQGKRSYSNQPQHF

J: TRBJ2-2
D: -
V: TRBV6-6
CDR3: CASITGANTGELFF

J: TRBJ2-5
D: -
V: TRBV5-6
CDR3: CASSLVALQETQYF

J: TRBJ2-1
D: TRBD2
V: TRBV30
CDR3: CACNPPSSGIYNEQFF

J: TRBJ2-1
D: -
V: TRBV7-2
CDR3: CASSLAQGNYNEQFF

J: TRBJ1-2
D: -
V: TRBV5-1
CDR3: CASSLEGVLEGYTF

J: TRBJ2-2
D: -
V: TRBV5-1
CDR3: CASSLASGELFF

J: TRBJ1-2
D: TRBD1
V: TRBV19
CDR3: CASSMIDRGFGGYTF

J: TRBJ2-7
D: -
V: TRBV6-2/TRBV6-3
CDR3: CASSYSAYEQYF

J: TRBJ2-3
D: TRBD2
V: TRBV5-4
CDR3: CASSTGGLAFGTDTQYF

J: TRBJ1-3
D: -
V: TRBV28
CDR3: CASSAGPPSGNTIYF

J: TRBJ2-7
D: TRBD1
V: TRBV28
CDR3: CASSGTAISYEQYF

J: TRBJ2-3
D: TRBD2
V: TRBV19
CDR3: CASSRGLAEHLTPTDTQYF

J: TRBJ2-1
D: -
V: TRBV5-6
CDR3: CASSPLAVGGYNEQFF

J: TRBJ1-2
D: -
V: TRBV6-5
CDR3: CASTFRTGNYGYTF

J: TRBJ2-7
D: -
V: TRBV6-1
CDR3: CASSETRASAGEQYF

J: TRBJ2-7
D: -
V: TRBV30
CDR3: CAWSAGTYYEQYF

J: TRBJ1-1
D: -
V: TRBV5-6
CDR3: CASSPTRGLSTEAFF

J: TRBJ1-5
D: -
V: TRBV12-3/TRBV12-4
CDR3: CASSLARDQPQHF

J: TRBJ1-6
D: -
V: TRBV7-3
CDR3: CASSLTRESPLHF

J: TRBJ1-1
D: -
V: TRBV11-2
CDR3: CASAGVTEAFF

J: TRBJ2-7
D: -
V: TRBV6-6
CDR3: CASRWDSDMVRYEQYF

J: TRBJ1-5
D: -
V: TRBV28
CDR3: CASSSGETKQPQHF

J: TRBJ1-2
D: -
V: TRBV7-2
CDR3: CASSVNAVSYGYTF

J: TRBJ1-5
D: -
V: TRBV7-2
CDR3: CASSATTGTGQPQHF

J: TRBJ2-3
D: TRBD2
V: TRBV5-4
CDR3: CASSLSGTNQPDTQYF

J: TRBJ1-4
D: TRBD1
V: TRBV3-1/TRBV3-2
CDR3: CASSQRQGSPTNEKLFF

J: TRBJ1-5
D: -
V: TRBV5-5
CDR3: CASSTTGTSNQPQHF

J: TRBJ2-3
D: TRBD2
V: TRBV6-1
CDR3: CASSERGTSGSGRDTQYF

J: TRBJ1-5
D: -
V: TRBV7-3
CDR3: CASSLKNSRRGSNQPQHF

J: TRBJ2-7
D: -
V: TRBV2
CDR3: CASSEPGESHEQYF

J: TRBJ1-4
D: TRBD1
V: TRBV4-3
CDR3: CASSQGPGQGSSEKLFF